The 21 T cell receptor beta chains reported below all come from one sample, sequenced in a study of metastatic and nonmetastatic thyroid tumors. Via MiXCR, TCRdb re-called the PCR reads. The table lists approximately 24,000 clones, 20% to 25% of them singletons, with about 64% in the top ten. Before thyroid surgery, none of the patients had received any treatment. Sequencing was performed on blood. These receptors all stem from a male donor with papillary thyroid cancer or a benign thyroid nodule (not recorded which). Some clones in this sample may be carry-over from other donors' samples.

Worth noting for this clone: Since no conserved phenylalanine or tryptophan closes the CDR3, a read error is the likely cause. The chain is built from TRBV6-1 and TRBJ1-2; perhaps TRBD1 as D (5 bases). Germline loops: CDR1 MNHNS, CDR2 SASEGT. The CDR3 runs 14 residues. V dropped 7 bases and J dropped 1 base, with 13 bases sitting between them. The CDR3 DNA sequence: TGTGCCAGCACCCCTCAGGGCATTAACTATGGCTACACCGTC. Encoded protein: CASTPQGINYGYTV.

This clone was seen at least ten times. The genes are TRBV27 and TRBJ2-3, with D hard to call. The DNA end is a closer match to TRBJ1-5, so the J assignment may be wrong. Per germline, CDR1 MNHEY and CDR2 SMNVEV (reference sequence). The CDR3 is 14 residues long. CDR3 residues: CASSFLGDADTQHF. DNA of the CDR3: TGTGCCAGCAGTTTTTTGGGAGACGCAGATACGCAGCATTTT.

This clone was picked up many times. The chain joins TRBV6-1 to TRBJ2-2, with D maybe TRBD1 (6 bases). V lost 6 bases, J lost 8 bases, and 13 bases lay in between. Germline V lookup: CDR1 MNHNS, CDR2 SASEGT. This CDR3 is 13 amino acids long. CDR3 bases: TGTGCCAGCAGCCTACAGGGCGCGGGGGAGCTGTTTTTT. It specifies CASSLQGAGELFF.

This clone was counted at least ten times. The CDR3 here is CASSNPMGQFANYGYTF. The CDR3 DNA reads TGTGCCAGTAGCAACCCGATGGGACAGTTTGCTAACTATGGCTACACCTTC. The V and J genes are TRBV19 and TRBJ1-2; 7 bases are a match to TRBD1. After removal of 6 bases from V and 0 bases from J, the junction contained 13 bases not matched to a gene. The germline gives CDR1 LNHDA, CDR2 SQIVND (reference sequence). The CDR3 has 17 amino acids.

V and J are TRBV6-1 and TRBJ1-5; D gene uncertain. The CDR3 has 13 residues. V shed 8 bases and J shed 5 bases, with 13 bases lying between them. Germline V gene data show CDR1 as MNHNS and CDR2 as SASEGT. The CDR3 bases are TGTGCCAGCTTGTCTGGGGTCTATCAGCCCCAGCATTTT. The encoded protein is CASLSGVYQPQHF.

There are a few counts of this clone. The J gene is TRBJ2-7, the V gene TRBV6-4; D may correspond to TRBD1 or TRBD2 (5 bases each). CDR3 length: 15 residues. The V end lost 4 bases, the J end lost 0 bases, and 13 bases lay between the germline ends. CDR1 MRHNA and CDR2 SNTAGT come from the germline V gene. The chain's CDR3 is CASSAEGTDSYEQYF. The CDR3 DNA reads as TGTGCCAGCAGTGCCGAGGGGACGGACTCCTACGAGCAGTACTTC.

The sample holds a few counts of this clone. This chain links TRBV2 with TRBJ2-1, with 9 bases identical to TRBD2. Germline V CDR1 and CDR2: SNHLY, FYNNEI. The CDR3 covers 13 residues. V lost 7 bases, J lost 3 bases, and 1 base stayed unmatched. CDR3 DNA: TGTGCCAGCACTAGCGGGAACTACAATGAGCAGTTCTTC. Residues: CASTSGNYNEQFF. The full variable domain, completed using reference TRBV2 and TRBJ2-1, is EPEVTQTPSHQVTQMGQEVILRCVPISNHLYFYWYRQILGQKVEFLVSFYNNEISEKSEIFDDQFSVERPDGSNFTLKIRSTKLEDSAMYFCASTSGNYNEQFFGPGTRLTVL.

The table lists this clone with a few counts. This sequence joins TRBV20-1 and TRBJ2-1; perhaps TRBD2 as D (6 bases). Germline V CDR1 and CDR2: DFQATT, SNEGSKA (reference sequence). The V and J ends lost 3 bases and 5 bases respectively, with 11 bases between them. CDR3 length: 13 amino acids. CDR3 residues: CSARGWGDNEQFF. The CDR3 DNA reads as TGCAGTGCTAGGGGATGGGGGGACAATGAGCAGTTCTTC.

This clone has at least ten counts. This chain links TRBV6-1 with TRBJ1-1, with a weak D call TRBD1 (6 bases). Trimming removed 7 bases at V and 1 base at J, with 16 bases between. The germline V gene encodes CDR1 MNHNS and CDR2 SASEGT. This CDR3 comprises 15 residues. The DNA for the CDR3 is TGTGCCAGCACTCAAGGGCCAGGGGAGAACACTGAAGCTTTCTTT. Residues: CASTQGPGENTEAFF.

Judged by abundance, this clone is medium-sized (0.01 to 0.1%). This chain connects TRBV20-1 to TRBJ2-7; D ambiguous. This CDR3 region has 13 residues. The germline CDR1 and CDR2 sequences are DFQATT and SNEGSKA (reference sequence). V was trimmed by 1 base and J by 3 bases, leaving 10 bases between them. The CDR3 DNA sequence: TGCAGTGCTAGAGTGCCAGCAGGCTACGAGCAGTACTTC. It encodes CSARVPAGYEQYF.

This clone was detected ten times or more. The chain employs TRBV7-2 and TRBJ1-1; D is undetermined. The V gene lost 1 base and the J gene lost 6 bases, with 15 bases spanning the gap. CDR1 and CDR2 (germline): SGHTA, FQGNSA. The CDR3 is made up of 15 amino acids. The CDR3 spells CASSLVSRLFSEAFF. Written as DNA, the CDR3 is TGTGCCAGCAGCTTAGTGTCCCGTTTGTTTTCTGAAGCTTTCTTT.

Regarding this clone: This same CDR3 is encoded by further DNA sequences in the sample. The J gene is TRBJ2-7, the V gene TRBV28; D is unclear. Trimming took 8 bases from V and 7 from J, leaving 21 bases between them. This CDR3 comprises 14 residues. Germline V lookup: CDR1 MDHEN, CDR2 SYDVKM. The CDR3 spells CASSTGTLKGEQYF. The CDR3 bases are TGTGCCAGCTCTACCGGTACCCTTAAAGGGGAGCAGTACTTC.

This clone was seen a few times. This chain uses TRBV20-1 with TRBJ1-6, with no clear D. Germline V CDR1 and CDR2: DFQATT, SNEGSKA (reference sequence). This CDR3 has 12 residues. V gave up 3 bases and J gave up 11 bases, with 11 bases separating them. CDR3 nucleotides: TGCAGTGCTAGTAGCCAGTTTACACCCCTCCACTTT. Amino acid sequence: CSASSQFTPLHF.

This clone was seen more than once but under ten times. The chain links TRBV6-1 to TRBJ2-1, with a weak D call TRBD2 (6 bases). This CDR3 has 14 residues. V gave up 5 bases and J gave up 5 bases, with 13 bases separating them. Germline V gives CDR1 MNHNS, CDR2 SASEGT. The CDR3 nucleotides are TGTGCCAGCAGTTTGATTAGCGGACACAATGAGCAGTTCTTC. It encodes CASSLISGHNEQFF.

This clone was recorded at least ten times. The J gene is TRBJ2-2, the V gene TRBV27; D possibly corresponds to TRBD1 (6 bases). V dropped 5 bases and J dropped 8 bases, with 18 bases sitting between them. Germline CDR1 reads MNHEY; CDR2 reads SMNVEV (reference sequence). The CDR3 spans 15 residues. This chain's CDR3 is CASSVQGRPRGELFF. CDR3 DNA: TGTGCCAGCAGTGTACAGGGACGGCCGAGGGGGGAGCTGTTTTTT.

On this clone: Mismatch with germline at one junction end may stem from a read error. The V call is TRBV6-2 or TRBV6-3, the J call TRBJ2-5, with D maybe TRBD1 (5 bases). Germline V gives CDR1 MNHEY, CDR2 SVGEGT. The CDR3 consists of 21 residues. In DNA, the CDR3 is TGTGCCAGCAGTTATCCGTCCAATTACCGCGACCGGCGACAGTACCAAGAGACCGAGTACTTC. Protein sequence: CASSYPSNYRDRRQYQETEYF.

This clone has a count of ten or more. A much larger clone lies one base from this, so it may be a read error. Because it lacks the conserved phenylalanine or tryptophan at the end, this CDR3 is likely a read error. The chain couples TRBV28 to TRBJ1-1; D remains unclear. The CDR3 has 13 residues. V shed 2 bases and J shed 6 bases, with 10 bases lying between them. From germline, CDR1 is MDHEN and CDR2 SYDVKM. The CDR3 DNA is TGTGCCAGCAGTTTAGGAGGTCAGCCTGAAGCTTTCTCT. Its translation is CASSLGGQPEAFS.

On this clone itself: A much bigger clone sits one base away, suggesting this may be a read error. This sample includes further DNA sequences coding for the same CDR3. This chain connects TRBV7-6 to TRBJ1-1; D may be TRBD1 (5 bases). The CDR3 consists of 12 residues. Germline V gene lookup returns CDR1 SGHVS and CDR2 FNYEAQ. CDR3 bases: TGCGCCAGCAGCTTTTTAGGGGCTGAAGCTTTCTTT. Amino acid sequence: CASSFLGAEAFF.

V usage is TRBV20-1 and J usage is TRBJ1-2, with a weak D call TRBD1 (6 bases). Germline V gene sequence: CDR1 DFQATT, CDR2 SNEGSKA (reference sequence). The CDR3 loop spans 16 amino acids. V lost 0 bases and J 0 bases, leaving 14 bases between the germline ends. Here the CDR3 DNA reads TGCAGTGCTAGAGATGCTGGGGCAGGGGCTAACTATGGCTACACCTTC. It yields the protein CSARDAGAGANYGYTF.

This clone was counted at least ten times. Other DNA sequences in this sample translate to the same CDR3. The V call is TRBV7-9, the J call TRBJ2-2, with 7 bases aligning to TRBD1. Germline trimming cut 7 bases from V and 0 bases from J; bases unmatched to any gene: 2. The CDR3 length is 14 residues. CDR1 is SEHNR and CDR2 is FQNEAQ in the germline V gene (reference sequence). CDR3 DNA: TGTGCCAGCATCGGGACAGCGAACACCGGGGAGCTGTTTTTT. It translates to CASIGTANTGELFF.

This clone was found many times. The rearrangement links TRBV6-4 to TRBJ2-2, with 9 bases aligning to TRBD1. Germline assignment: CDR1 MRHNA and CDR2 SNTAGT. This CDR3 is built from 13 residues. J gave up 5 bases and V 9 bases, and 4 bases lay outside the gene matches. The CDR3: CASGQGTTGELFF. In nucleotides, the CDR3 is TGTGCCAGTGGACAGGGGACAACCGGGGAGCTGTTTTTT.